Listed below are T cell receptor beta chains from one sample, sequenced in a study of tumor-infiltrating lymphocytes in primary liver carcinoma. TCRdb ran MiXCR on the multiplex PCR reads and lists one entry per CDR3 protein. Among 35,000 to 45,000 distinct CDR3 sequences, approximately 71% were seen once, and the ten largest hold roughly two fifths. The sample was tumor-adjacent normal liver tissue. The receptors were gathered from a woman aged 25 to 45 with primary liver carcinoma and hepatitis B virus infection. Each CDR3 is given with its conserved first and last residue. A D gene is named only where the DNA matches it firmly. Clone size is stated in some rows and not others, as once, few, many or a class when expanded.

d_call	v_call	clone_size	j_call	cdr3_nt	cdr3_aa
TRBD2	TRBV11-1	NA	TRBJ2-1	TGTACCAGCAGCTTAGCAGCCCCGGTAGCGGGGTCAAATGAGCAGTTCTTC	CTSSLAAPVAGSNEQFF
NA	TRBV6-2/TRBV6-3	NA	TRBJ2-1	TGTGCCAGCAACTGGGTTGCCAATGAGCACTTCTTC	CASNWVANEHFF
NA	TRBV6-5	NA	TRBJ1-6	TGTCCCAGCGGTAAACAGTCTGTCATATATAATTCACCCCTCCACTTT	CPSGKQSVIYNSPLHF
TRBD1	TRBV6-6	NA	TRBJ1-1	TGTGCCTACAGCCCGCCGGGACAGGGAGCTTTCTTT	CAYSPPGQGAFF
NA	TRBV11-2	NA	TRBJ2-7	TGTGCCAACAGCTTAGCCCCGTTACTAGTGGGAGCAAACGAGCAGTACTTC	CANSLAPLLVGANEQYF
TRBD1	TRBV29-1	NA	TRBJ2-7	TGCAGCATTGAAGAGGGGACAGGGCTCTCGTACGAGCAGTACTTC	CSIEEGTGLSYEQYF
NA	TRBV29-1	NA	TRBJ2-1	TGCAGCGTTGATGAAGCTGGGCACTTCTACAACTACAATGAGCAGTTCTTC	CSVDEAGHFYNYNEQFF
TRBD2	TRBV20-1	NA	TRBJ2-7	TGCAGTGCTAGGGGCGGGAGCGACTACGAGCAGTACTTC	CSARGGSDYEQYF
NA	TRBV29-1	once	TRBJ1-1	TGCAGTGTTCAACAGGGATGTACTGAAGCTTTCTTT	CSVQQGCTEAFF
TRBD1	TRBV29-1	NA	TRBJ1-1	TGCAGCGTTGCTGATTCCGTGACAGGGGGACGGGGCACTGAGGCTTTCTTT	CSVADSVTGGRGTEAFF
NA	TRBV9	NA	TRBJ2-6	TGTGCCAGCAGCCTCTCCAAGGGGGTTAACGGGGCCAGCGTCCTGACTTTC	CASSLSKGVNGASVLTF
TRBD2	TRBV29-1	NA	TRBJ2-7	TGCAGCGTTAGCACCGGATTAGCGGGCTACGAGCAGTACTTC	CSVSTGLAGYEQYF
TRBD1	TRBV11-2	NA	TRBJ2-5	TGTGCCAGCAGCGCAAGAACAGGGGGCGCGAAAGAAACCCTGTACTTC	CASSARTGGAKETLYF
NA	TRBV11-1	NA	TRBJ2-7	TGTGCCAGCAACATAGCGACGGCCTCATACGAGCAGTACTTC	CASNIATASYEQYF
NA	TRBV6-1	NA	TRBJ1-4	TGTGCCAGCAATGAAGCATGGTCAGGGTCTGAAAAACTGTTTTTT	CASNEAWSGSEKLFF
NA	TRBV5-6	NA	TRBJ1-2	TGCGCCAGCAGCTTAAACTCGACGAACTATGGCTACACCTTC	CASSLNSTNYGYTF
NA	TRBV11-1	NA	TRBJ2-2	TGTGCCAGCAGGGTTATGGTGGGAGTGTCCGGGGAGCTGTTTTTT	CASRVMVGVSGELFF
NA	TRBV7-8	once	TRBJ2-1	TGTGCCAGCAGCTCCTTGGAGTACAATGAGCAGTTCTTC	CASSSLEYNEQFF
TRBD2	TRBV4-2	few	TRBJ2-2	TGTGCCAGCAGCCAACCTCTGAGGACTAGCGAAACCGGGGAGCTGTCCTTT	CASSQPLRTSETGELSF
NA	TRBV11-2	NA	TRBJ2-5	TGTGCCAGCAGTTTTTTGACGACAGCCGCTAAGATCCAGTACTTC	CASSFLTTAAKIQYF
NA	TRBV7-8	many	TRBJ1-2	TGTGCCACCCCGGGACACTTTAATGGCTACACCTTC	CATPGHFNGYTF
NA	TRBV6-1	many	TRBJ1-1	TGTGCCAGCAGTGAAGAGGTGGGAACCCCTGGGACTGAAGCTTTCTTT	CASSEEVGTPGTEAFF
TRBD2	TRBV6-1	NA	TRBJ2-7	TGTGCCACATCGTCATTAGCGGGAGCCGACGAGCAGTACTTC	CATSSLAGADEQYF
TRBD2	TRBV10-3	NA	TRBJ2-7	TGTTCCATCAGTCTCGCGGGAGCGAACGAGCAGTACTTT	CSISLAGANEQYF
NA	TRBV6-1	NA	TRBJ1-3	TGTTCCAGCAGTGAGGCTGTCTCTGGAAACACCATATATTTT	CSSSEAVSGNTIYF
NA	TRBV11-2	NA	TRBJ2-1	TGTGCCAGCAGCGCCTGGGAGAGCAATGAGCAGTTCTTC	CASSAWESNEQFF
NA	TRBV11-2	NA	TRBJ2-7	TGTGCCAGCAGCATACAGAAGACCTACGAGCAGCACTTC	CASSIQKTYEQHF
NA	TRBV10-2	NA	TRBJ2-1	TGCGCCAGCAGTGAGGACAGGCAGACCAATGAGCAGTTCTTC	CASSEDRQTNEQFF
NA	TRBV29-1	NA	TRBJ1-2	TGCAGCATTGCGATAGGGAAAGGCTACACCTTT	CSIAIGKGYTF
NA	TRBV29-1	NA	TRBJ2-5	TGCAGCGTCGTCAGTTGGGCGGGGGAGACCCAGTACTTC	CSVVSWAGETQYF
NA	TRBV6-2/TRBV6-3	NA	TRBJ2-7	TGTGCCAGCAGTCTTCGGTTAGTGCCAGAGAAGACTAACGAGCAGTGCTTC	CASSLRLVPEKTNEQCF
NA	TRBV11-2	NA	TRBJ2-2	TGCGCCAGCAGCCCCTCACTAGCAGGAGGTACGAACACCGGGGAGCTGTTATTT	CASSPSLAGGTNTGELLF
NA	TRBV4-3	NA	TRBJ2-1	TGCGCCAGCAGCCCCACTATAACGGACCCGGTCTCCTACAATGAGCAGTTCTTC	CASSPTITDPVSYNEQFF
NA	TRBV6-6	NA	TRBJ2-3	TGTGCCAGCGTTTCCTGGGTAGCGGCAGGCCGAGATACGCAGTATTTT	CASVSWVAAGRDTQYF
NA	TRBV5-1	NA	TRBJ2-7	TGCGCCAGCAGCCCAGAAGGTTCCCCCGGGGGGCGACACGACCAGTACTTC	CASSPEGSPGGRHDQYF
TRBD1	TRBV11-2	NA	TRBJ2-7	TGTGTCAGCAGCTTAGACAGGACAGGACACTACGAGCAGTACTTC	CVSSLDRTGHYEQYF
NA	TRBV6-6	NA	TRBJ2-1	TGTGCCAACACCTCCTACTATGAGCAGTTCTTC	CANTSYYEQFF
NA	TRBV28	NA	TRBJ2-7	TGTGCCAGCAGTTTGGCAGCCCGCCGGGTCATAGACTTC	CASSLAARRVIDF
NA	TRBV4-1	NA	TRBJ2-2	TGCGTCAGCTGCCAAGCCGGGGAGCTGTTTTTT	CVSCQAGELFF
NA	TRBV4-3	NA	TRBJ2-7	TGCGCCAGCAGCCAAGTCCGGGAGCGGTTGAGCTCCTACGACCAATACTTC	CASSQVRERLSSYDQYF
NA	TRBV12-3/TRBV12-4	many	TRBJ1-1	TGTGCCAGCAGTTTCGGGTGGACCAACACTGAAGCTTTCTTT	CASSFGWTNTEAFF
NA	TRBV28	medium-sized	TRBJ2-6	TGTGCCAGCAGTTTAAACAGGGTGAGCTCTGGGGCCAACGTCCTGACTTTC	CASSLNRVSSGANVLTF